One sample yielded the 2 T cell receptor beta chains listed below, sequenced in a study of technical replicates of blood from a handful of donors. The assay was immunoSEQ multiplex PCR, and TCRdb's table has in-frame clones only and misses some. The data contain 56,000 or so clones, 90% to 95% of them singletons. The sample comprised PBMCs. These receptors originate from a human donor in good health. Some clones in this sample may be carry-over from other donors' samples.

The gene calls are TRBV27 and TRBJ1-2; D remains ambiguous. Germline CDR1 reads MNHEY; CDR2 reads SMNVEV (reference sequence). Between the trimmed V and J ends, which lost 5 bases and 7 bases, there was a span of 14 bases. The CDR3 covers 13 residues. The CDR3 DNA is TGTGCCAGCAGTCCAAACACATTTGGTGGCTACACCTTC. It translates to CASSPNTFGGYTF.

This chain connects TRBV9 to TRBJ2-1, with D maybe TRBD1 (6 bases). Trimming cost V 4 bases and J 8 bases, with 22 bases left between them. The CDR3 is made up of 16 amino acids. Germline V gives CDR1 SGDLS, CDR2 YYNGEE. CDR3 amino acids: CASSPRSGRGADEQFF. The CDR3 DNA is TGTGCCAGCAGCCCAAGATCTGGCAGGGGAGCAGATGAGCAGTTCTTC.